This is a list of T cell receptor beta chains from one sample in a study of graft-versus-host responses after intestinal transplantation. Only in-frame clones appear in the TCRdb table, and some are missing; sequencing was by immunoSEQ multiplex PCR. Among tens of thousands of clones, roughly 90% were seen once, and the ten largest hold roughly 2.6%. Their antigens remain unidentified. Sequencing used unstimulated CD8+ T cells sorted from spleen or lymph node cells, obtained before intestinal transplant. The source is a human donor who received an intestinal transplant. CDR3s include the opening cysteine and the closing phenylalanine or tryptophan. A D gene is named only where the DNA matches it firmly. Some rows have no size entry. The others give once, few or many, or a class for an expanded clone.

CDR3: CASSVFDSIYGYTF; DNA: TGTGCCAGTAGTGTGTTCGACAGCATCTATGGCTACACCTTC; V: TRBV19; D: -; size: once; J: TRBJ1-2
CDR3: CASSANRGGGLGEQYF; DNA: TGTGCCAGCAGTGCAAACAGGGGTGGGGGCCTCGGCGAGCAGTACTTC; V: TRBV6-1; D: TRBD1; size: -; J: TRBJ2-7
CDR3: CASSATSYNEQFF; DNA: TGTGCCAGCAGCGCTACCTCCTACAATGAGCAGTTCTTC; V: TRBV9; D: -; size: -; J: TRBJ2-1
CDR3: CASRPGQAWNTEAFF; DNA: TGTGCCAGCAGGCCGGGACAGGCATGGAACACTGAAGCTTTCTTT; V: TRBV6-1; D: TRBD1; size: -; J: TRBJ1-1
CDR3: CASSVDGRGNQPQHF; DNA: TGTGCCAGCAGCGTAGACGGGAGGGGCAATCAGCCCCAGCATTTT; V: TRBV9; D: -; size: once; J: TRBJ1-5
CDR3: CASSLNRVAANTGELFF; DNA: TGTGCCAGCAGTTTAAATCGGGTAGCGGCGAACACCGGGGAGCTGTTTTTT; V: TRBV28; D: -; size: -; J: TRBJ2-2
CDR3: CASSLAGTLYEQYF; DNA: TGTGCCAGCAGCTTGGCCGGGACTTTATACGAGCAGTACTTC; V: TRBV5-5; D: -; size: -; J: TRBJ2-7
CDR3: CASSFGSNQPQHF; DNA: TGCGCCAGCAGCTTCGGTAGCAATCAGCCCCAGCATTTT; V: TRBV5-1; D: -; size: -; J: TRBJ1-5
CDR3: CASSPGLAGSYEQYF; DNA: TGTGCCAGCAGTCCGGGACTAGCGGGTTCCTACGAGCAGTACTTC; V: TRBV5-4; D: TRBD2; size: -; J: TRBJ2-7
CDR3: CASSLVPGRFQGAFF; DNA: TGTGCCAGCAGCTTAGTTCCTGGACGGTTCCAGGGAGCTTTCTTT; V: TRBV5-5; D: -; size: -; J: TRBJ1-1
CDR3: CASSLEGMGTDTQYF; DNA: TGTGCCAGCAGCTTAGAGGGTATGGGCACAGATACGCAGTATTTT; V: TRBV7-3; D: -; size: -; J: TRBJ2-3
CDR3: CASSLYWGGSSTDTQYF; DNA: TGCGCCAGCAGCTTGTATTGGGGCGGGAGCTCCACAGATACGCAGTATTTT; V: TRBV5-1; D: TRBD2; size: -; J: TRBJ2-3
CDR3: CASRWEGTGPIHYNSPLHF; DNA: TGCGCCAGCAGGTGGGAAGGGACAGGCCCAATCCATTATAATTCACCCCTCCACTTT; V: TRBV5-1; D: TRBD1; size: -; J: TRBJ1-6
CDR3: CASSPIPRQERNYGYTF; DNA: TGTGCCAGCAGCCCCATTCCCCGACAGGAAAGGAACTATGGCTACACCTTC; V: TRBV11-2; D: -; size: -; J: TRBJ1-2
CDR3: CASSFPRQSSYNEQFF; DNA: TGTGCCAGCAGCTTCCCTAGGCAGAGCTCCTACAATGAGCAGTTCTTC; V: TRBV7-9; D: -; size: -; J: TRBJ2-1
CDR3: CASSPDTGELFF; DNA: TGTGCCAGCTCACCCGACACCGGGGAGCTGTTTTTT; V: TRBV18; D: -; size: -; J: TRBJ2-2
CDR3: CASSSGTGGEKLFF; DNA: TGTGCCAGCAGCTCCGGGACAGGAGGGGAAAAACTGTTTTTT; V: TRBV5-7; D: TRBD1; size: -; J: TRBJ1-4
CDR3: CASSADRGGSYEQYF; DNA: TGTGCCAGTAGTGCCGACAGGGGCGGGTCCTACGAGCAGTACTTC; V: TRBV19; D: TRBD1; size: -; J: TRBJ2-7
CDR3: CASTKIGEQETQYF; DNA: TGTGCCAGCACCAAAATAGGGGAACAAGAGACCCAGTACTTC; V: TRBV13; D: -; size: -; J: TRBJ2-5
CDR3: CASSEGQTYEQYF; DNA: TGTGCCAGCAGTGAAGGACAGACCTACGAGCAGTACTTC; V: TRBV2; D: -; size: -; J: TRBJ2-7
CDR3: CASRQGIGAFF; DNA: TGCGCCAGCAGACAGGGTATAGGAGCTTTCTTT; V: TRBV10-2; D: -; size: -; J: TRBJ1-1
CDR3: CASTTTDSPRETQYF; DNA: TGTGCCAGCACCACCACCGACAGTCCCCGGGAGACCCAGTACTTC; V: TRBV28; D: -; size: -; J: TRBJ2-5
CDR3: CASSSKGRYWYGYTF; DNA: TGTGCCAGCAGCTCTAAGGGGCGCTATTGGTATGGCTACACCTTC; V: TRBV7-9; D: -; size: once; J: TRBJ1-2
CDR3: CASSLSRWAGGRHSPLHF; DNA: TGTGCCAGCAGTTTATCCAGGTGGGCAGGGGGAAGGCATTCACCCCTCCACTTT; V: TRBV28; D: TRBD1; size: once; J: TRBJ1-6
CDR3: CAIEQGSSNQPQHF; DNA: TGTGCCATCGAACAGGGATCGAGCAATCAGCCCCAGCATTTT; V: TRBV6-1; D: -; size: many; J: TRBJ1-5
CDR3: CASSLRAGQSYEQYF; DNA: TGTGCCAGCAGTTTACGTGCGGGGCAATCCTACGAGCAGTACTTC; V: TRBV27; D: -; size: -; J: TRBJ2-7
CDR3: CASSLAGSSYNEQFF; DNA: TGTGCCAGCAGCTTAGCCGGGAGCTCCTACAATGAGCAGTTCTTC; V: TRBV7-9; D: -; size: -; J: TRBJ2-1
CDR3: CASSYGLAGGMSSYEQYF; DNA: TGCGCCAGCAGCTATGGACTAGCGGGGGGGATGAGCTCCTACGAGCAGTACTTC; V: TRBV5-1; D: TRBD2; size: -; J: TRBJ2-7
CDR3: CASSSPSEGNEQFF; DNA: TGTGCCAGCAGTTCCCCCTCCGAGGGAAATGAGCAGTTCTTC; V: TRBV13; D: -; size: -; J: TRBJ2-1
CDR3: CASSYQVLTGELFF; DNA: TGTGCCAGCAGTTACCAGGTTCTCACCGGGGAGCTGTTTTTT; V: TRBV6-5; D: -; size: -; J: TRBJ2-2
CDR3: CASSEAPDREYGYTF; DNA: TGTGCCAGCAGTGAAGCGCCCGACAGGGAATATGGCTACACCTTC; V: TRBV2; D: TRBD1; size: -; J: TRBJ1-2
CDR3: CATSSQDRDYGYTF; DNA: TGTGCCACCAGCAGCCAGGACAGGGACTATGGCTACACCTTC; V: TRBV15; D: TRBD1; size: medium-sized; J: TRBJ1-2
CDR3: CASSSPLRGWDEQFF; DNA: TGTGCCAGCAGCTCCCCCCTCAGGGGATGGGATGAGCAGTTCTTC; V: TRBV9; D: -; size: -; J: TRBJ2-1